The clone carrying this T cell receptor beta chain was seen ten or more times. TCRdb itself ran the 5' RACE reads through MiXCR, one entry per CDR3 protein. The sample records fewer than 400,000 distinct CDR3 sequences, 16% being singletons. The sample is drawn from a study of T-cell memory formation after mild COVID-19. The V end lost 0 bases, the J end lost 0 bases, and 13 bases lay between the germline ends. In germline, CDR1 is MGHRA, CDR2 YSYEKL. The CDR3 is 17 amino acids. The V call is TRBV4-1, the J call TRBJ2-3; D not resolved. The TCR sequence derives from a man between 18 and 29 years old who had mild COVID-19 (a few samples of this study predate the infection). Cell type and time point are not known. Sequenced material: PBMCs or a T cell subset sorted from them (not recorded which). CDR3 sequence reads: CASSQEGIRLSTDTQYF. CDR3 DNA: TGCGCCAGCAGCCAAGAGGGGATACGACTTAGCACAGATACGCAGTATTTT.